The next 19 T cell receptor beta chains were all read from a single sample in a study of blood T cell repertoires in COVID-19. Data came from immunoSEQ multiplex PCR; TCRdb stores just in-frame clones and leaves some out. The sample includes 180,000 or so clones, about 84% seen only once; the top ten take 5.6%. Sequencing was carried out using PBMCs or T cells enriched from blood (not recorded which). The receptors were sampled from a man aged 35-49 years with acute COVID-19.

The chain recombines TRBV28 with TRBJ2-1; D perhaps matches TRBD1 (5 bases). CDR1 and CDR2 from the germline V gene are MDHEN and SYDVKM. The CDR3 spans 13 residues. V was cut by 2 bases and J by 15 bases, with 17 bases left in between. The CDR3 protein is CASSLTDTQRGFF. The CDR3 DNA is TGTGCCAGCAGTTTAACGGACACCCAAAGAGGGTTCTTC.

The chain recombines TRBV4-1 with TRBJ1-5; no definite D call. The CDR3 is 15 residues long. Germline CDR1 reads MGHRA; CDR2 reads YSYEKL. V lost 0 bases, J lost 5 bases, and 11 bases lay in between. CDR3 sequence reads: CASSQDATSDQPQHF. The CDR3 DNA is TGCGCCAGCAGCCAAGATGCGACATCCGATCAGCCCCAGCATTTT.

V and J are TRBV19 and TRBJ1-4; tentative D call: TRBD1 (5 bases). Between the trimmed V and J ends, which lost 4 bases and 0 bases, there was a span of 9 bases. The V gene's germline CDR1 is LNHDA and CDR2 SQIVND (reference sequence). The CDR3 spans 15 residues. Written as DNA, the CDR3 is TGTGCCAGTAGTAGGGGGGGATCAACTAATGAAAAACTGTTTTTT. Its protein is CASSRGGSTNEKLFF. The variable domain in full, with the rest retrieved from reference TRBV19 and TRBJ1-4, is DGGITQSPKYLFRKEGQNVTLSCEQNLNHDAMYWYRQDPGQGLRLIYYSQIVNDFQKGDIAEGYSVSREKKESFPLTVTSAQKNPTAFYLCASSRGGSTNEKLFFGSGTQLSVL.

The chain has TRBV2 and TRBJ1-1; no clear D gene. Germline-derived CDR1 and CDR2 are SNHLY and FYNNEI. The CDR3 is 12 amino acids. V lost 4 bases and J 6 bases, leaving 9 bases between the germline ends. The CDR3: CASSVVSPEAFF. CDR3 DNA: TGTGCCAGCAGTGTAGTGTCTCCTGAAGCTTTCTTT.

J is TRBJ1-4 and V is TRBV30, with a possible D match to TRBD1 (6 bases). The V and J ends lost 4 bases and 7 bases respectively, with 7 bases between them. Germline CDR1 GTSNPN, CDR2 SVGIG (reference sequence). The CDR3 contains 11 residues. CDR3 protein: CAWIRGEKLFF. CDR3 DNA: TGTGCCTGGATCAGGGGTGAAAAACTGTTTTTT.

This clone has just a few counts. The DNA for the CDR3 is TGTGCCAGCAGTCCCCCCTCCGACAGTGTGAATTCACCCCTCCACTTT. Amino acids: CASSPPSDSVNSPLHF. The rearrangement links TRBV28 to TRBJ1-6; weak D call: TRBD1 (5 bases). V lost 5 bases and J 7 bases, leaving 18 bases between the germline ends. Germline values: CDR1 MDHEN, CDR2 SYDVKM. The CDR3 runs 16 residues.

The gene calls are TRBV24-1 and TRBJ1-2; D remains ambiguous. The CDR3 is made up of 11 amino acids. Germline CDR1 reads KGHDR; CDR2 reads SFDVKD. The ends were cut back, 4 bases at V and 6 bases at J, with 5 bases in the middle. DNA for the CDR3: TGTGCCACCAGTGACCCTAATGGCTACACCTTC. Encoded protein: CATSDPNGYTF.

Regarding this clone: Within the sample, other DNA sequences also encode this same CDR3. V is TRBV6-5 and J is TRBJ2-7, with TRBD2 matching 8 bases. CDR1 is MNHEY and CDR2 is SVGAGI in the germline V gene. The CDR3 is 14 residues long. V shed 2 bases, J shed 4 bases, and the junction held 4 bases outside the gene matches. The CDR3 coding sequence is TGTGCCAGCAGTTACCGGGAGGGAGAGTACGAGCAGTACTTC. Translating gives CASSYREGEYEQYF.

This clone was observed a few times. The V gene is TRBV18, the J gene TRBJ1-4; unclear D gene. The length of the CDR3 is 13 residues. Germline V gene data show CDR1 as KGHSH and CDR2 as LQKENI. V lost 6 bases and J 4 bases, leaving 9 bases between the germline ends. This CDR3 is CASSRSGNEKLFF. As DNA, the CDR3 is TGTGCCAGCTCCCGTAGTGGTAATGAAAAACTGTTTTTT.

V is TRBV28 and J is TRBJ2-1; 11 bases line up with TRBD2. Germline V lookup: CDR1 MDHEN, CDR2 SYDVKM. The V and J ends lost 6 bases and 2 bases, in that order; junction bases with no gene match: 3. The CDR3 length is 15 residues. The CDR3 DNA is TGTGCCAGCAGCCGGGGACTAGCGGCCTACAATGAGCAGTTCTTC. This sequence encodes CASSRGLAAYNEQFF.

The chain carries TRBV6-6 and TRBJ1-2; D may be TRBD1 (5 bases). This CDR3 is built from 15 residues. CDR1 MNHNY and CDR2 SVGAGI come from the germline V gene (reference sequence). Trimming removed 4 bases at V and 3 bases at J, with 15 bases between. The DNA of the CDR3 is TGTGCCAGCAGTTTTCTCTTGGCGGGGGACTATGGCTACACCTTC. Translating it yields CASSFLLAGDYGYTF.

This clone was picked up a small number of times. The rearrangement joins TRBV5-1 to TRBJ1-6; 7 bases are shared with TRBD1. The CDR3 runs to 14 residues. V gave up 3 bases and J gave up 9 bases; unmatched junction bases: 6. Germline V lookup: CDR1 SGHRS, CDR2 YFSETQ. The CDR3 loop is CASSSTGPGSPLHF. DNA for the CDR3: TGCGCCAGCAGCTCGACAGGGCCGGGTTCACCCCTCCACTTT.

J is TRBJ1-2 and V is TRBV10-3, with a possible D match to TRBD1 (5 bases). The CDR3 has 15 residues. Germline V gives CDR1 ENHRY, CDR2 SYGVKD. V was pared by 3 bases and J by 4 bases, with 15 bases between. In DNA form, the CDR3 reads TGTGCCATCAGTGATCGGTCAGGGATCGTCTATGGCTACACCTTC. Its translation: CAISDRSGIVYGYTF.

This clone has more than one count but fewer than ten. The V call is TRBV14, the J call TRBJ1-1; unclear D gene. Trimming removed 1 base at V and 7 bases at J, with 10 bases between. Germline V gene lookup returns CDR1 SGHDN and CDR2 FVKESK. CDR3 length: 13 amino acids. CDR3 sequence (DNA): TGTGCCAGCAGCCAAGTTATAGAGGGTGAAGCTTTCTTT. The encoded protein is CASSQVIEGEAFF.

The chain combines TRBV28 with TRBJ1-4; 7 nucleotides agree with TRBD1. The CDR3 length is 15 residues. Trimming took 3 bases from V and 10 from J; bases not matched to a gene: 11. Per the germline V gene, CDR1 is MDHEN and CDR2 is SYDVKM. CDR3 sequence reads: CASSFPGGQGGKLFF. CDR3 DNA sequence: TGTGCCAGCAGTTTTCCAGGGGGTCAGGGTGGAAAACTGTTTTTT.

The chain couples TRBV4-3 to TRBJ1-6, with TRBD1 identical over 8 bases. This CDR3 is 16 amino acids long. With 2 bases clipped from V and 7 bases from J, the junction kept 7 bases outside the gene matches. The germline V gene has CDR1 LGHNA and CDR2 YSLEER. CDR3 nucleotides: TGCGCCAGCAGCCAACAGACAGGGGTGCAGAATTCACCCCTCCACTTT. It yields the protein CASSQQTGVQNSPLHF.

The count of this clone is one. An end of the junction differs from the germline gene, which may be a read error. V usage is TRBV7-2 and J usage is TRBJ2-1; no definite D call. Germline CDR1 SGHTA, CDR2 FQGNSA. The CDR3 is 15 amino acids. CDR3 loop: CASSELGAGFSNLVF. The CDR3 coding sequence is TGTGCCAGCAGCGAGTTGGGTGCCGGGTTCTCAAATTTGGTCTTC. The full variable domain, completed using reference TRBV7-2 and TRBJ2-1, is GAGVSQSPSNKVTEKGKDVELRCDPISGHTALYWYRQSLGQGLEFLIYFQGNSAPDKSGLPSDRFSAERTGGSVSTLTIQRTQQEDSAVYLCASSELGAGFSNLVFGPGTRLTVL.

In the case of this clone: Other DNA sequences within the sample encode an identical CDR3. This rearrangement joins TRBV3-1 (or the pseudogene TRBV3-2) to TRBJ1-6; possible D gene TRBD1, 6 bases. This CDR3 is 14 amino acids long. Trimming stripped 2 bases from V and 6 bases from J, with 8 bases between. Germline V gives CDR1 LGHDT, CDR2 YNNKEL (reference sequence). The DNA of the CDR3 is TGTGCCAGCAGCCAACAGGGGTCTAATTCACCCCTCCACTTT. It translates to CASSQQGSNSPLHF.

This clone was observed a handful of times. This rearrangement joins TRBV5-4 to TRBJ1-5; D unclear. Germline V CDR1 and CDR2: SGHNT, YYREEE (reference sequence). V lost 3 bases and J 4 bases, leaving 17 bases between the germline ends. CDR3 length: 16 amino acids. CDR3 protein: CASSSKGSGINQPQHF. The CDR3 nucleotides are TGTGCCAGCAGCTCGAAAGGCTCAGGAATAAATCAGCCCCAGCATTTT.